This T cell receptor (beta chain) derives from a study of blood T cells in healthy people across ages. The CDR3 loop spans 17 amino acids. Germline V gene lookup returns CDR1 SNHLY and CDR2 FYNNEI. The V end lost 0 bases, the J end lost 3 bases, and 15 bases lay between the germline ends. Alongside a J-beta primer mix, a sample-barcoded 5' primer served in a second PCR lasting about 7 to 12 cycles. Each cDNA was tagged by a template-switch adaptor containing 12 random nucleotides. TCRdb used MiXCR to reprocess the 5' RACE reads, holding one entry per CDR3 protein. The sample holds approximately 490,000 distinct CDR3 sequences, approximately 25% seen once. Points from the study as a whole: A roughly linear fall in TCR beta diversity per million T cells was seen with increasing age. Lack of knowledge of donor CMV status possibly confounded expanded clonotype changes.

Regarding this clonotype: No antigen is known for it.

Extraction of total RNA produced a minimum of 6 micrograms from each sample. This same sample was also part of a study on T cells of mothers and their children.

The sequence was obtained from a boy younger than 18 in good health. The rearrangement uses TRBV2 and TRBJ2-4; the D gene is possibly TRBD1 (6 bases). What was sequenced was blood. CDR3 sequence (DNA): TGTGCCAGCAGTGAAGCGGGGCCTGGGGGCGACAAAAACATTCAGTACTTC. This encodes CASSEAGPGGDKNIQYF. Using reference TRBV2 and TRBJ2-4 for the parts outside the CDR3, the full variable domain is EPEVTQTPSHQVTQMGQEVILRCVPISNHLYFYWYRQILGQKVEFLVSFYNNEISEKSEIFDDQFSVERPDGSNFTLKIRSTKLEDSAMYFCASSEAGPGGDKNIQYFGAGTRLSVL.